This is a list of T cell receptor beta chains from one sample in a study of spatial heterogeneity in lung cancer. In TCRdb, the 5' RACE reads were re-called with MiXCR into one record per CDR3 protein. The top ten hold around 9.4% of the sample, which has several thousand distinct CDR3 sequences, roughly 6.4% seen once. This material consisted of lung tumor tissue, taken at surgery. Source of these receptors: a male donor with early-stage non-small cell lung cancer. The CDR3 runs from the conserved cysteine through the conserved F or W. The D gene is left open where the match is weak. Clone size is stated in some rows and not others, as once, few, many or a class when expanded.

NA	TRBV29-1	many	TRBJ2-5	TGCAGCGTTGTGGTGACAGAGACCCAGTACTTC	CSVVVTETQYF
TRBD2	TRBV4-1	many	TRBJ2-2	TGCGCCAGCAGCCGACGGACTAGCGGGGGGGCCAAAAGCCCCGGGGAGCTGTTTTTT	CASSRRTSGGAKSPGELFF
NA	TRBV20-1	many	TRBJ2-5	TGCAGTGCTCGTGGGGGCAGGGTTGGGGAGACCCAGTACTTC	CSARGGRVGETQYF
NA	TRBV29-1	medium-sized	TRBJ1-5	TGCAGCGTTGGACAGGCCCACAATCAGCCCCAGCATTTT	CSVGQAHNQPQHF
TRBD1	TRBV29-1	many	TRBJ1-2	TGCAGCACCGGACAGGGGGTCTCGGGCTACACCTTC	CSTGQGVSGYTF
TRBD1	TRBV6-1	medium-sized	TRBJ1-2	TGTGCCAGTCTCAACCGGGACAGGGTCGGCTACACCTTC	CASLNRDRVGYTF
NA	TRBV29-1	NA	TRBJ1-1	TGCAGCGTTGCTTCTGGGCGCACTGAAGCTTTCTTT	CSVASGRTEAFF
NA	TRBV7-2	medium-sized	TRBJ2-3	TGTGCCAGCAGCTTAGGAGTACATCACAGGGATACGCAGTATTTT	CASSLGVHHRDTQYF
TRBD2	TRBV7-9	many	TRBJ2-3	TGTGCCAGCAGCCCGCGAGGACTAGCGGGGTCTCTTCGGACGCAGTATTTT	CASSPRGLAGSLRTQYF
NA	TRBV2	medium-sized	TRBJ1-1	TGTGCCAGCAGTGACAACTCGAACACTGAAGCTTTCTTT	CASSDNSNTEAFF
TRBD1	TRBV7-2	many	TRBJ2-5	TGTGCCAGCAGCTTCGGACAGGGGGCCGGAAAGACCCAGTACTTC	CASSFGQGAGKTQYF
TRBD1	TRBV6-5	many	TRBJ1-5	TGTGCCAGCCCTCCCCCGGACAGGGGGTGCAATCAGCCCCAGCATTTT	CASPPPDRGCNQPQHF
TRBD2	TRBV5-6	medium-sized	TRBJ2-5	TGTGCCAGCAGCTTGCCTAGCGGCTCGCGGGAGACCCAGTACTTC	CASSLPSGSRETQYF
NA	TRBV5-1	NA	TRBJ2-3	TGCGCCAGCAGCTCTGGATGGGACGGCCCGGGAGATACGCAGTATTTT	CASSSGWDGPGDTQYF
TRBD1	TRBV6-1	many	TRBJ2-2	TGTGCCAGCAGCCTATTACTGTCCGGGACAGCCAACACCGGGGAGCTGTTTTTT	CASSLLLSGTANTGELFF
NA	TRBV7-8	few	TRBJ1-6	TGTGCCAGCAGCTTAGATGAGTCGGGAACTAATTCACCCCTCCACTTT	CASSLDESGTNSPLHF
TRBD1	TRBV12-3/TRBV12-4	many	TRBJ1-1	TGTGCCAGCAGTTCCGGGACAGAGAGAAACACTGAAGCTTTCTTT	CASSSGTERNTEAFF
NA	TRBV3-1	medium-sized	TRBJ1-2	TGTGCCAGCAGCCAAGAAAGTTGGGACTATGGCTACACCTTC	CASSQESWDYGYTF
TRBD2	TRBV7-6	NA	TRBJ2-1	TGTGCCAGCAGCTTAGTGGCTAGCGGGAGCTATGAGCAGTTCTTC	CASSLVASGSYEQFF
TRBD1	TRBV2	many	TRBJ1-2	TGTGCCAGCAGCGGGGGCCCACCGGACAGGGGAGGCGGCTACACCTTC	CASSGGPPDRGGGYTF
TRBD1	TRBV6-5	many	TRBJ1-1	TGTGCCAGCAGTCGCTCAGGGGGCGTCAACACTGAAGCTTTCTTT	CASSRSGGVNTEAFF
NA	TRBV7-9	medium-sized	TRBJ2-2	TGTGCCAGCAGCCCCCCAGTCGTTGGCCCTACCGGGGAGCTGTTTTTT	CASSPPVVGPTGELFF
TRBD1	TRBV10-3	NA	TRBJ2-5	TGTGCCATCAGTGAAGGGACAGGGGCTACGGGAGAGACCCAGTACTTC	CAISEGTGATGETQYF
TRBD1	TRBV30	many	TRBJ1-4	TGTGCCTGGAATTCCGGGACAGGGGAGGAAAAACTGTTTTTT	CAWNSGTGEEKLFF